Reported below is one T cell receptor beta chain. These data are taken from a study of blood T cell repertoires in COVID-19. About the research overall: Nucleic acid was either cDNA or gDNA, and it came from T cells, B-cell-depleted T cells, or PBMCs.

In the authors' workflow: Nucleated cell number was recorded as an estimate derived from reference gene primer amplification. Using immunoSEQ multiplex PCR, the repertoire was profiled, and TCRdb retains in-frame clones only, with some absent. From that table come the V and J calls and clone size; the DNA was used to work out D and trimming. The table has 350,000 or so clones, about 91% seen once; the top ten hold under 2%. This CDR3 spans 14 amino acids. Germline values: CDR1 LGHNA, CDR2 YSLEER. V shed 0 bases and J shed 0 bases, with 5 bases lying between them. This clonotype was sampled from a woman in her twenties or thirties with COVID-19, enrolled during active disease. The chain has TRBV4-3 and TRBJ1-2; D ambiguous. The sequenced sample was peripheral blood. This chain's CDR3 is CASSQEIANYGYTF. DNA of the CDR3: TGCGCCAGCAGCCAAGAAATAGCTAACTATGGCTACACCTTC.